Shown below are 15 T cell receptor beta chains from a single sample sequenced in a study of blood T cells in healthy people across ages. Then a second PCR, running roughly 7 to 11 cycles, was carried out with a sample-barcoded 5' primer and a J-beta primer mix. TCRdb re-called the 5' RACE reads through MiXCR, storing one row per CDR3 protein. The top ten clones hold less than 2.5% of a sample with roughly 2 million distinct CDR3 sequences, 40% to 55% of them seen once. Specimen: blood. The receptors come from a woman aged 40 to 50 in good health.

V usage is TRBV7-2 and J usage is TRBJ2-7, with unresolved D. V shed 5 bases and J shed 5 bases, with 16 bases lying between them. Per germline, CDR1 SGHTA and CDR2 FQGNSA. The CDR3 is 14 amino acids. The CDR3 coding sequence is TGTGCCAGCAGCCCCGTATCTTCGGGCCACGAGCAGTACTTC. Protein sequence: CASSPVSSGHEQYF.

This chain joins TRBV9 and TRBJ2-3; D tentatively fits TRBD1 or TRBD2 (5 bases each). Germline values: CDR1 SGDLS, CDR2 YYNGEE. V lost 4 bases and J 2 bases, leaving 14 bases between the germline ends. The CDR3 is made up of 15 amino acids. The CDR3 DNA is TGTGCCAGCAGCTACGATCTGGGGGTCACAGATACGCAGTATTTT. Its translation: CASSYDLGVTDTQYF.

CDR3 protein: CASTFTGRVNYGYTF. In nucleotides, the CDR3 is TGTGCCAGCACCTTTACCGGCAGGGTGAACTATGGCTACACCTTC. V gene TRBV27 combines with J gene TRBJ1-2; weak D call: TRBD1 (5 bases). The V and J ends lost 7 bases and 2 bases respectively, with 17 bases between them. The CDR3 totals 15 residues. Germline V gene lookup returns CDR1 MNHEY and CDR2 SMNVEV (reference sequence).

The chain combines TRBV5-1 with TRBJ1-2, with 8 nucleotides matching TRBD1. The CDR3 consists of 16 residues. The germline CDR1 and CDR2 sequences are SGHRS and YFSETQ. Germline trimming cut 4 bases from V and 7 bases from J; bases unmatched to any gene: 15. Here the CDR3 DNA reads TGCGCCAGCAGCGAACGTTTCATTGGACAGGGTGGTGGCTACACCTTC. As protein: CASSERFIGQGGGYTF.

The gene calls are TRBV18 and TRBJ2-1, with unresolved D. V gave up 1 base and J gave up 7 bases, with 11 bases separating them. Germline CDR1 KGHSH, CDR2 LQKENI. The CDR3 length is 14 residues. The chain's CDR3 is CASSPLPSWNEQFF. CDR3 nucleotides: TGTGCCAGCTCACCACTACCATCCTGGAATGAGCAGTTCTTC.

This clonotype was seen more than once but under ten times. J is TRBJ2-5 and V is TRBV5-1; D is unclear. Germline V gene lookup returns CDR1 SGHRS and CDR2 YFSETQ. This CDR3 comprises 16 residues. V was cut by 0 bases and J by 4 bases, with 16 bases left in between. CDR3: CASSLASGFLGETQYF. CDR3 coding DNA: TGCGCCAGCAGCTTGGCGTCAGGCTTTCTTGGAGAGACCCAGTACTTC.

This chain links TRBV7-6 with TRBJ2-4, with D possibly being TRBD1 (6 bases). From germline, CDR1 is SGHVS and CDR2 FNYEAQ. V lost 1 base to trimming and J lost 7 bases, with 17 bases between them. The CDR3 covers 16 residues. CDR3 amino acids: CASSLEGRQVGNIQYF. The CDR3 DNA is TGTGCCAGCAGCTTAGAGGGCCGACAGGTTGGTAACATTCAGTACTTC. Variable domain in full (rest from reference TRBV7-6 and TRBJ2-4): GAGVSQSPRYKVTKRGQDVALRCDPISGHVSLYWYRQALGQGPEFLTYFNYEAQQDKSGLPNDRFSAERPEGSISTLTIQRTEQRDSAMYRCASSLEGRQVGNIQYFGAGTRLSVL.

This clonotype occurred a few times. V and J are TRBV9 and TRBJ2-3; no firm D call. The CDR3 is 14 residues long. Deletions cut 0 bases from V and 5 bases from J, with 10 bases between. Germline assignment: CDR1 SGDLS and CDR2 YYNGEE. The CDR3 coding sequence is TGTGCCAGCAGCGTAGAAATCTTTGAAGATACGCAGTATTTT. The encoded protein is CASSVEIFEDTQYF.

The chain combines TRBV24-1 with TRBJ1-5, with TRBD1 matching 11 bases. In germline, CDR1 is KGHDR, CDR2 SFDVKD. The J segment lost 7 bases and the V segment lost 7 bases, leaving 5 bases of the junction unmatched. This CDR3 contains 14 residues. The chain's CDR3 is CATRGQGDEQPQHF. CDR3 DNA: TGTGCCACCAGGGGACAGGGGGATGAGCAGCCCCAGCATTTT.

The chain links TRBV7-9 to TRBJ1-4, with TRBD1 matching over 7 bases. This CDR3 region has 14 residues. The germline V gene encodes CDR1 SEHNR and CDR2 FQNEAQ (reference sequence). V lost 6 bases to trimming and J lost 4 bases; unmatched junction nucleotides: 5. This chain's CDR3 is CASSLHRGNEKLFF. The CDR3 bases are TGTGCCAGCAGTCTACACAGGGGTAATGAAAAACTGTTTTTT.

The chain links TRBV20-1 to TRBJ1-2; 8 bases are shared with TRBD1. The CDR3 has 12 residues. In germline, CDR1 is DFQATT, CDR2 SNEGSKA (reference sequence). Losses at the gene ends were 1 base for V and 6 bases for J; bases not matched to a gene: 1. The CDR3 spells CSARGTGNGYTF. The CDR3 DNA reads TGCAGTGCTAGAGGGACAGGGAATGGCTACACCTTC.

The rearrangement uses TRBV7-9 and TRBJ1-2; D ambiguous. Between the trimmed V and J ends, which lost 1 base and 2 bases, there was a span of 11 bases. Germline lookup yields CDR1 SEHNR and CDR2 FQNEAQ (reference sequence). The CDR3 runs 15 residues. CDR3 in amino acids: CASSLDRQMNYGYTF. CDR3 bases: TGTGCCAGCAGCTTAGATCGGCAGATGAACTATGGCTACACCTTC.

This clonotype was counted only a few times. A much larger clone differs from this one at a single base, so this may be a read error. The chain joins TRBV29-1 to TRBJ2-7; maybe TRBD1 (6 bases). The CDR3 is 13 residues long. Per germline, CDR1 SQVTM and CDR2 ANQGSEA. V gave up 6 bases and J gave up 7 bases, with 19 bases separating them. The CDR3 loop is CSVLSGTNAEQYF. CDR3 DNA: TGCAGCGTCCTTTCCGGGACAAACGCTGAGCAGTACTTC.

The rearrangement joins TRBV28 to TRBJ2-7; possible D gene TRBD2, 6 bases. Per the germline V gene, CDR1 is MDHEN and CDR2 is SYDVKM. Trimming stripped 5 bases from V and 5 bases from J, with 19 bases between. The length of the CDR3 is 15 residues. CDR3 nucleotide sequence: TGTGCCAGCAGTAAGGTCCTTCGGACGGGGGACGAGCAGTACTTC. Protein: CASSKVLRTGDEQYF. The whole variable domain, remainder taken from reference TRBV28 and TRBJ2-7, is DVKVTQSSRYLVKRTGEKVFLECVQDMDHENMFWYRQDPGLGLRLIYFSYDVKMKEKGDIPEGYSVSREKKERFSLILESASTNQTSMYLCASSKVLRTGDEQYFGPGTRLTVT.

This clonotype was seen only a few times. The chain combines TRBV12-3 or TRBV12-4 with TRBJ2-5; 9 bases map to TRBD1. V lost 3 bases and J lost 1; bases outside the gene matches: 3. This CDR3 region has 15 residues. CDR3 amino acids: CASSFSDRGQETQYF. The CDR3 coding sequence is TGTGCCAGCAGTTTCTCGGACAGGGGCCAAGAGACCCAGTACTTC.